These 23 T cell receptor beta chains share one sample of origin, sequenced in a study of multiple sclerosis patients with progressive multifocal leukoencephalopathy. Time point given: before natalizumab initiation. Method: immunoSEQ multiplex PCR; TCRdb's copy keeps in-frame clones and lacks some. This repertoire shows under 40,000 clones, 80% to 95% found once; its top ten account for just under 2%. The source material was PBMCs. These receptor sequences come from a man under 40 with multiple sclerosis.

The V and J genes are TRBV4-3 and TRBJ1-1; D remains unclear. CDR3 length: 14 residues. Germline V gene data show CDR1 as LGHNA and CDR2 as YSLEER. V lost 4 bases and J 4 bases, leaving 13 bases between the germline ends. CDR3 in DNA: TGCGCCAGCAGCCTAAGGATGCCCGGCACTGAAGCTTTCTTT. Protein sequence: CASSLRMPGTEAFF.

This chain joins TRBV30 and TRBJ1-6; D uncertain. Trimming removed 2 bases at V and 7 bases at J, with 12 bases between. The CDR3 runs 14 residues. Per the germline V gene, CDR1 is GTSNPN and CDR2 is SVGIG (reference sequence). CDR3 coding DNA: TGTGCCTGGAGTAAAGGGCAGCGAAATTCACCCCTCCACTTT. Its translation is CAWSKGQRNSPLHF.

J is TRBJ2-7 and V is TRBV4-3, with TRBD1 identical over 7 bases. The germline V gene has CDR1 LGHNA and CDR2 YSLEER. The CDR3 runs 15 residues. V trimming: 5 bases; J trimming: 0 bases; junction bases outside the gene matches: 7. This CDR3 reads CASSVGTAPSYEQYF. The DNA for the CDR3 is TGCGCCAGCAGCGTAGGGACAGCTCCCTCCTACGAGCAGTACTTC.

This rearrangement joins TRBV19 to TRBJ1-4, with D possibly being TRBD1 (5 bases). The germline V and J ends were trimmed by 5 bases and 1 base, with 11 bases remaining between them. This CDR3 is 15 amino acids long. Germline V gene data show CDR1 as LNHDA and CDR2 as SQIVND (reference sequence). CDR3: CASSASGLTNEKLFF. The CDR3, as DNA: TGTGCCAGTAGTGCCTCAGGGTTAACTAATGAAAAACTGTTTTTT. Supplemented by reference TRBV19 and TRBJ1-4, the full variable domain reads DGGITQSPKYLFRKEGQNVTLSCEQNLNHDAMYWYRQDPGQGLRLIYYSQIVNDFQKGDIAEGYSVSREKKESFPLTVTSAQKNPTAFYLCASSASGLTNEKLFFGSGTQLSVL.

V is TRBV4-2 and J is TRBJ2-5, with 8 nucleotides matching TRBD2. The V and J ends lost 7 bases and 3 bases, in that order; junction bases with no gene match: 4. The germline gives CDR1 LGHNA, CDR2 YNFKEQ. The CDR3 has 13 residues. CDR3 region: CASKAGGEETQYF. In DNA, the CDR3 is TGTGCCAGCAAGGCGGGGGGCGAAGAGACCCAGTACTTC.

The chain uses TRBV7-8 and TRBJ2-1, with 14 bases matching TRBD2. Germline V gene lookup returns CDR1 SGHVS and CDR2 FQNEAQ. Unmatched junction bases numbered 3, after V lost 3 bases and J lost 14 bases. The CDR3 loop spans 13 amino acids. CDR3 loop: CASSFGTSGREFF. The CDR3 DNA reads TGTGCCAGCAGCTTTGGGACTAGCGGGAGAGAGTTCTTC.

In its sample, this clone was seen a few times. DNA of the CDR3: TGTGCCAGCAGCTTGGCTGTAAGGGACGGGGGTGGCTACACCTTC. Residues: CASSLAVRDGGGYTF. This chain joins TRBV5-4 and TRBJ1-2; a possible D gene is TRBD1 (5 bases). This CDR3 region has 15 residues. Trimming left V 0 bases short and J 7 bases short, with 16 bases between. Germline V lookup: CDR1 SGHNT, CDR2 YYREEE (reference sequence).

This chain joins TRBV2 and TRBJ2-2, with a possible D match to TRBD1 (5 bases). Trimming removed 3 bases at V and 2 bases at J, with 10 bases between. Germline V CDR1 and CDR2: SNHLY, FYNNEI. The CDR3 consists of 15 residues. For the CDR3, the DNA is TGTGCCAGCAGTGATAACAGGTTAAACACCGGGGAGCTGTTTTTT. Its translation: CASSDNRLNTGELFF.

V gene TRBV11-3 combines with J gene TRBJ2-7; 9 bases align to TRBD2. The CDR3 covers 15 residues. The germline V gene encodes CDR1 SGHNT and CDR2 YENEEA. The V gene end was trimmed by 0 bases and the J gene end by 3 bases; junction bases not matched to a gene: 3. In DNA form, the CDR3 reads TGTGCCAGCAGCTTAGAGGCTAGCGGGGTCTACGAGCAGTACTTC. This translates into CASSLEASGVYEQYF.

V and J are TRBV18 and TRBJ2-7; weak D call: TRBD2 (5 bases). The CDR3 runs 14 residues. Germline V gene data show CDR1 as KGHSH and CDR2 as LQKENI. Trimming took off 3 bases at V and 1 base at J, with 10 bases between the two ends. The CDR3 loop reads CASSPALDSYEQYF. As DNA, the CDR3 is TGTGCCAGCTCACCTGCACTAGATTCCTACGAGCAGTACTTC. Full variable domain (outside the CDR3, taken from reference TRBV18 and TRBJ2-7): NAGVMQNPRHLVRRRGQEARLRCSPMKGHSHVYWYRQLPEEGLKFMVYLQKENIIDESGMPKERFSAEFPKEGPSILRIQQVVRGDSAAYFCASSPALDSYEQYFGPGTRLTVT.

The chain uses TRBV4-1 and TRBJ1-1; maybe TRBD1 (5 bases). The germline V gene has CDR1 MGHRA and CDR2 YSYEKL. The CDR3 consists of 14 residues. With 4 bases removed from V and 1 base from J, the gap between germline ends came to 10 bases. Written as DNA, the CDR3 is TGCGCCAGCAGCCTGGGACCGGGGAACACTGAAGCTTTCTTT. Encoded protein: CASSLGPGNTEAFF.

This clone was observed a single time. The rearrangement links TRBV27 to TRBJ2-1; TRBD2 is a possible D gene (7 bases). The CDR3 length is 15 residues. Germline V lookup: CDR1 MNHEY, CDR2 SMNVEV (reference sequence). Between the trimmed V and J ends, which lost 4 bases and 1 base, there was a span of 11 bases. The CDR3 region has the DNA TGTGCCAGCAGTTGGGGGGGCCTTTCCTACAATGAGCAGTTCTTC. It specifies CASSWGGLSYNEQFF.

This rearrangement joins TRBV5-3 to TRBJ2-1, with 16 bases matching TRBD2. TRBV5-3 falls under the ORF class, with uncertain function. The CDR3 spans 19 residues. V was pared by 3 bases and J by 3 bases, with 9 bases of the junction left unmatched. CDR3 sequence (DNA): TGTGCCAGAAGCTCGCCGGGACTAGCGGGAGGGCCTTTCTACAATGAGCAGTTCTTC. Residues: CARSSPGLAGGPFYNEQFF.

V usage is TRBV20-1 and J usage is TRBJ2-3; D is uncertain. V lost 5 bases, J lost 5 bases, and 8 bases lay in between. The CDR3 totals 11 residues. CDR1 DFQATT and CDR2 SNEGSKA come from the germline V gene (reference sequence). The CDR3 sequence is CSAQRLDTQYF. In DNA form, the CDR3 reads TGCAGTGCTCAACGGTTAGATACGCAGTATTTT.

The CDR3 reads CASGLSEVGGQYF. As DNA, the CDR3 is TGTGCTAGTGGTTTATCTGAGGTCGGGGGGCAGTACTTC. The chain combines TRBV12-5 with TRBJ2-7; TRBD2 might be the D (6 bases). The V and J ends lost 3 bases and 9 bases respectively, with 15 bases between them. From germline, CDR1 is LGHNT and CDR2 FRNRAP. The CDR3 has 13 residues.

The CDR3 coding sequence is TGCGCCAGCAGCCAAGTGTGGGACACTAGTAACACCGGGGAGCTGTTTTTT. Protein product: CASSQVWDTSNTGELFF. The chain uses TRBV4-1 and TRBJ2-2; D perhaps matches TRBD1 (6 bases). The germline gives CDR1 MGHRA, CDR2 YSYEKL. Trimming removed 1 base at V and 2 bases at J, with 14 bases between. This CDR3 has 17 amino acids.

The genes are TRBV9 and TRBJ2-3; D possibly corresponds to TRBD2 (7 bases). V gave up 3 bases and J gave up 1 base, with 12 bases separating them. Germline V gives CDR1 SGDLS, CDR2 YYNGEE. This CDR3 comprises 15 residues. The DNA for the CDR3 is TGTGCCAGCAGCGAGGGGGGGAGGCGCACAGATACGCAGTATTTT. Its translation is CASSEGGRRTDTQYF.

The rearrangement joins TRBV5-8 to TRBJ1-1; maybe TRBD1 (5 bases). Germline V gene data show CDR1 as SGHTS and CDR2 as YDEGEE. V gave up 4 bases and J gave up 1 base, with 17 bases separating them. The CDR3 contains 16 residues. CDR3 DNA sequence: TGTGCCAGCAGCCAAAGGATGGGACGGGGGAACACTGAAGCTTTCTTT. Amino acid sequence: CASSQRMGRGNTEAFF.

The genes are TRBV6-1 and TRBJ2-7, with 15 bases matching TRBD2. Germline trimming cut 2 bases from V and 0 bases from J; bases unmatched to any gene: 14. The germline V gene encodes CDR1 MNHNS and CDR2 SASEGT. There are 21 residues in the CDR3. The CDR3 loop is CASSETTPGLAGGLGSYEQYV. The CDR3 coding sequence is TGTGCCAGCAGTGAAACTACACCGGGACTAGCGGGAGGCCTAGGCTCCTACGAGCAGTACGTC.

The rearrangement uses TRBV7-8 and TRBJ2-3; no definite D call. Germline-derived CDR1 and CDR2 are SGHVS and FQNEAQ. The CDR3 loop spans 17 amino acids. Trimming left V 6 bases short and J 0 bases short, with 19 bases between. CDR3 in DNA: TGTGCCAGCAGACCGAGACCCTTAGCATCTAGCACAGATACGCAGTATTTT. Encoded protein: CASRPRPLASSTDTQYF.

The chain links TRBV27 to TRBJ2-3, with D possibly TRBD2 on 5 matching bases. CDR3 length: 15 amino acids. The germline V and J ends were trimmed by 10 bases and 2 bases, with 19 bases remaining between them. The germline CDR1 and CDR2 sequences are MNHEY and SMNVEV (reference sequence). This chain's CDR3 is CATVPGGFLTDTQYF. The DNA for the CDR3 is TGTGCCACTGTTCCGGGCGGGTTCCTCACAGATACGCAGTATTTT.

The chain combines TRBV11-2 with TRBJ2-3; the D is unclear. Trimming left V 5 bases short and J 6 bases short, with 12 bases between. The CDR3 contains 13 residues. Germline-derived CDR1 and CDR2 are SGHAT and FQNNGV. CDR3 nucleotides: TGTGCCAGCAGCCCCAAGCCCCCCGATACGCAGTATTTT. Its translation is CASSPKPPDTQYF. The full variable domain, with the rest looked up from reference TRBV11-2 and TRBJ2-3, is EAGVAQSPRYKIIEKRQSVAFWCNPISGHATLYWYQQILGQGPKLLIQFQNNGVVDDSQLPKDRFSAERLKGVDSTLKIQPAKLEDSAVYLCASSPKPPDTQYFGPGTRLTVL.

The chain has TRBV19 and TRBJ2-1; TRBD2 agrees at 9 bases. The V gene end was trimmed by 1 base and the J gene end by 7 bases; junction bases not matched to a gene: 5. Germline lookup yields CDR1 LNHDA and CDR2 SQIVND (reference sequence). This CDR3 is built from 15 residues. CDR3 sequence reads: CASSIGASGVNEQFF. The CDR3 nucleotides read TGTGCCAGTAGTATAGGGGCTAGCGGGGTTAATGAGCAGTTCTTC.